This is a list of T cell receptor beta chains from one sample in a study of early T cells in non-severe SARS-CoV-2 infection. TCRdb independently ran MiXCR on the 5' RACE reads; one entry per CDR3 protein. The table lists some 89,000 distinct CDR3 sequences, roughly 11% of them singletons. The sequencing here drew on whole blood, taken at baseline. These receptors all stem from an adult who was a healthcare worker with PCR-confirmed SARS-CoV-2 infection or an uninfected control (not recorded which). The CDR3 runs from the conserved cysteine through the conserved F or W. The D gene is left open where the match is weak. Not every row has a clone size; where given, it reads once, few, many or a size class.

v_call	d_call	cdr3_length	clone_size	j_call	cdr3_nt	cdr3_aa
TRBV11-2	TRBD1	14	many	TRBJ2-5	TGTGCCAGCAGCTTTCGACGAGGGGGCGAGACCCAGTACTTC	CASSFRRGGETQYF
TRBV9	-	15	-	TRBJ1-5	TGTGCCAGCAGCGTAGGCGCCCAAGGAAACCAGCCCCAGCATTTT	CASSVGAQGNQPQHF
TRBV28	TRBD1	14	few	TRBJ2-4	TGTGCCAGCAGGAACTCGGGGACAGCGAACATTCAGTACTTC	CASRNSGTANIQYF
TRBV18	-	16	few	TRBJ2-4	TGTGCCAGCTCACCACCGACAGCCACAGGCATGCCGTTTCAGTACTTC	CASSPPTATGMPFQYF
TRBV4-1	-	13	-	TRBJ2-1	TGCGCCAGCAGCCAGGGGTTATACAATGAGCAGTTCTTC	CASSQGLYNEQFF
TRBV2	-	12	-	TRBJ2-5	TGTGCCAGCAGGGCGGCCCAAGAGACCCAGTACTTC	CASRAAQETQYF
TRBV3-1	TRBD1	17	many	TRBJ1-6	TGTGCCAGCAGCGTCACGGGGACAGGGTGGTATAATTCACCCCTCCACTTT	CASSVTGTGWYNSPLHF
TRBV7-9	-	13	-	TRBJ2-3	TGTGCCAGCAGCTGGTATGAGACAGATACGCAGTATTTT	CASSWYETDTQYF
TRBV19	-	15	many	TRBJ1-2	TGTGCCAGTAGTAAACGACAGGCGGCAACTTCTGGCTACACCTTC	CASSKRQAATSGYTF
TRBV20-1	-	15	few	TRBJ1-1	TGCAGTGCTGGCACGTCTGGGATCGCCTTTGTTGAAGCTTTCTTT	CSAGTSGIAFVEAFF
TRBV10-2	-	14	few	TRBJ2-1	TGCGCCAGCAAAAAAGCGGACAGCTACAATGAGCAGTTCTTC	CASKKADSYNEQFF
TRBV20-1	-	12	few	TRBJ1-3	TGCAGTGCTAGGGAAGGGGGAAACACCATATATTTT	CSAREGGNTIYF
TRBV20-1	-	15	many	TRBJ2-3	TGCAGTGCTAGAGACCCGGCGGGGAGCACAGATACGCAGTATTTT	CSARDPAGSTDTQYF
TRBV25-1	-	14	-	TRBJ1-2	TGTGCCAGCAGCCCCCGTGGAGGTGTCTATGGCTACACCTTC	CASSPRGGVYGYTF
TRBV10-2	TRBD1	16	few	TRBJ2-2	TGCGCCAGCAGTGAGTCGAGGGACAGGGGGTCCGGGGAGCTGTTTTTT	CASSESRDRGSGELFF
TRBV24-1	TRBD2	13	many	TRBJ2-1	TGTGCCACCAAAGCGGGGGCCCGGAATGAGCAGTTCTTC	CATKAGARNEQFF
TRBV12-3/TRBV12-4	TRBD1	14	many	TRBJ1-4	TGTGCCAGCAGTCAGACAGGGGACGGGGAAAAACTGTTTTTT	CASSQTGDGEKLFF
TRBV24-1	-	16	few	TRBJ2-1	TGTGCCACCAGTGATTTAACGGCAAGCTCCTACAATGAGCAGTTCTTC	CATSDLTASSYNEQFF
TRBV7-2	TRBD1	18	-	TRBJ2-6	TGTGCCAGCAGCATAAGAGGGACAGGGAGATCTGGGGCCAACGTCCTGACTTTC	CASSIRGTGRSGANVLTF
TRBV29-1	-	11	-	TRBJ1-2	TGCAGCGGGGACGAACCCCATGGCTACACCTTC	CSGDEPHGYTF
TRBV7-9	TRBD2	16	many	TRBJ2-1	TGTGCCAGCAGCTCTACGAGCGGGAGGGCCGTCTATGAGCAGTTCTTC	CASSSTSGRAVYEQFF
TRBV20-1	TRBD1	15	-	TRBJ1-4	TGCAGTGCTAGAGGGGACAGGGGGCTTGGGGAAAAACTGTTTTTT	CSARGDRGLGEKLFF
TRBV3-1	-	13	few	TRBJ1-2	TGTGCCAGCAACAAGGGGTGGAGCTATGGCTACACCTTC	CASNKGWSYGYTF
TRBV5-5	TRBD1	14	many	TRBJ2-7	TGTGCCAGCAGCCTGTGGACAGGGGGCTACGAGCAGTACTTC	CASSLWTGGYEQYF
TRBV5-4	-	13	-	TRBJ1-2	TGTGCCAGCAGCAATGAGAGGCCGCGGGGCTACACCTTC	CASSNERPRGYTF
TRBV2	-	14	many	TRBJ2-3	TGTGCCATCAGGGCGGAGGGGAGCACAGATACGCAGTATTTT	CAIRAEGSTDTQYF
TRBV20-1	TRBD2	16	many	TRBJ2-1	TGCAGTGCTCAGCGAACTAGCGGGGGCGTACACAATGAGCAGTTCTTC	CSAQRTSGGVHNEQFF
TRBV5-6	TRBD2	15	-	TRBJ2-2	TGTGCCAGCAGCTTAATAGCGGGACGCACCGGGGAGCTGTTTTTT	CASSLIAGRTGELFF
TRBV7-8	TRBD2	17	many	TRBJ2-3	TGTGCCAGCAGCCCCACCGGGGGGTGGCGGGAGGCAGATACGCAGTATTTT	CASSPTGGWREADTQYF
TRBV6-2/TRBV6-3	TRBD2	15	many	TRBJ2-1	TGTGCCAGCAGAAAGGGACTAGCGGGAGCCAGTGAGCAGTTCTTC	CASRKGLAGASEQFF
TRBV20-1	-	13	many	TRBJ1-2	TGCAGTGCTAGGCGGCAGGGTAACGATGGCTACACCTTC	CSARRQGNDGYTF